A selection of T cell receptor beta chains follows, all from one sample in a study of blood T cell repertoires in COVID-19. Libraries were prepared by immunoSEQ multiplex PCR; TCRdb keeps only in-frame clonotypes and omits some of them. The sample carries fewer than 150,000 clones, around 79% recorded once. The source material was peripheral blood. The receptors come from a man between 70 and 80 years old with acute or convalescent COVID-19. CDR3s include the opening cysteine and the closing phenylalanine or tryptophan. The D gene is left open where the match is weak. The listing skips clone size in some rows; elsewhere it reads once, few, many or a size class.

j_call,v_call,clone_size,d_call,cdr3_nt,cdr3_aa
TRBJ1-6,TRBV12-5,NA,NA,TGTGCTAGTGGTACCGGACAGTTCTCACCCCTCCACTTT,CASGTGQFSPLHF
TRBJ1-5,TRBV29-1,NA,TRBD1,TGCAGCGTTTCCAAGGGGGCTGGCAATCAGCCCCAGCATTTT,CSVSKGAGNQPQHF
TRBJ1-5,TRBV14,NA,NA,TGTGCCAGCAGCCAATCGGGGGGAGGGGGTCAGCCCCAGCATTTT,CASSQSGGGGQPQHF
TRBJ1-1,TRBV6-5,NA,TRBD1,TGTGCCAGCAGCCAGGGACAGGGGCCCAAAGCTTTCTTT,CASSQGQGPKAFF
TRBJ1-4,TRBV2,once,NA,TGTGCCAGCAGGGAAACAGGGAGAACTAATGAAAAACTGTTTTTT,CASRETGRTNEKLFF
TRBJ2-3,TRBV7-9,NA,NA,TGTGCCAGCAGCTCGGACAGCCCAGGTACGCAGTATTTT,CASSSDSPGTQYF
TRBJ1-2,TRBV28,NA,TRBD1,TGTGCCAGCAGTTTAGGACAGGGTTACTATGGCTACACCTTC,CASSLGQGYYGYTF
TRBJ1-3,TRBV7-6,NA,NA,TGTGCCAGCAGCTTCGACCCGGGGGGCTCTGGAAACACCATATATTTT,CASSFDPGGSGNTIYF
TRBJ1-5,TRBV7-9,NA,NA,TGTGCCAGCAGTAACGGTAGGGGTCAGCCCCAGCATTTT,CASSNGRGQPQHF
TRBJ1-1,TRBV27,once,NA,TGTGCCAGCAGTCCCTCGGAGGGGTGGACTGAAGCTTTCTTT,CASSPSEGWTEAFF
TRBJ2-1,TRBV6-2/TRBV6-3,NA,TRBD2,TGTGCCAGCAGTTTACGGCCCGGGGGGACTAGCGGGGGCCTAACCTACAATGAGCAGTTCTTC,CASSLRPGGTSGGLTYNEQFF
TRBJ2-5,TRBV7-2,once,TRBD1,TGTGCCACCCAAAATAGGGCCGGGACAGGCCAAGAGACCCAGTACTTC,CATQNRAGTGQETQYF
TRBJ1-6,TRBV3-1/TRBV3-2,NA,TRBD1,TGTGCCAGCAGCCCAGGGGGATTGGCCCTCCACTTT,CASSPGGLALHF
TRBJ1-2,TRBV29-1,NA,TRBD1,TGCAGCGTCCTCGGGAGGGGGCGCAACTATGGCTACACCTTC,CSVLGRGRNYGYTF
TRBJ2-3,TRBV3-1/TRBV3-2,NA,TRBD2,TGTGCCAGCAGCCCAGAGGTCTGGCGGGGGGGCTTAGATACGCAGTATTTT,CASSPEVWRGGLDTQYF
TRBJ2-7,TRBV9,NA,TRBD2,TGTGCCAGCAGCGTAGGAGGGACTAGGGGCGGGGAGCAGTACTTC,CASSVGGTRGGEQYF
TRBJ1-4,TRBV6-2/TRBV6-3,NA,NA,TGTGCCAGCAGTTACCCCGGTCTCAGCGGCGAAAAACTGTTTTTT,CASSYPGLSGEKLFF
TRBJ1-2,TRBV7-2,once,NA,TGTGCCAGCAGCTTAGACAGGAAGGATGGCTACACCTTC,CASSLDRKDGYTF
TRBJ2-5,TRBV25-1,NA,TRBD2,TGTGCCAGCAGGTCTAGCGGGGGGCCGCAAGAGACCCAGTACTTC,CASRSSGGPQETQYF
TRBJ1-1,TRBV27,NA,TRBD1,TGTGCCACCACCCCCAGGGACAGGAACACTGAAGCTTTCTTT,CATTPRDRNTEAFF
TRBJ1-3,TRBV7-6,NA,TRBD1,TGTGCCAGCAGCTTAGCGCTGACAGGGTTCGGAAACACCATATATTTT,CASSLALTGFGNTIYF
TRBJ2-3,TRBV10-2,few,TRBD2,TGCGCCAGCAGTGAGACAGCGGGGACTACAGATACGCAGTATTTT,CASSETAGTTDTQYF